This TCR beta chain was sequenced during a study of T cell changes during pregnancy in multiple sclerosis. This CDR3 contains 17 residues. Germline loops: CDR1 LNHDA, CDR2 SQIVND (reference sequence). The junction had 13 bases not matched to a gene; V was cut back by 3 bases and J by 5 bases. Profiled with immunoSEQ multiplex PCR; TCRdb holds only in-frame clones, not every one. The sample consists of about 51,000 clones, under 95% of them appearing once. The receptor comes from a female donor with multiple sclerosis, enrolled in a pregnancy study. V gene TRBV19 combines with J gene TRBJ2-5; 9 nucleotides line up with TRBD1. The input for sequencing was CD4+ T cells from peripheral blood mononuclear cells, taken in the second trimester of pregnancy. The CDR3 sequence: CASSMGQGDWAGETQYF. CDR3 sequence (DNA): TGTGCCAGTAGTATGGGACAGGGTGACTGGGCGGGGGAGACCCAGTACTTC.